This TCR beta chain was sequenced during a study of blood T cells in healthy people across ages. CDR1 is SQVTM and CDR2 is ANQGSEA in the germline V gene. The CDR3 has 14 amino acids. This clonotype has more than one count but fewer than ten. Its matching antigen is unknown. A second PCR, run for about 7 to 11 cycles, used a sample-barcoded 5' primer plus a J-beta primer mix. Each cDNA was tagged by a template-switch adaptor containing 12 random nucleotides. MiXCR was run by TCRdb on the 5' RACE reads, yielding one entry per CDR3 protein. The repertoire holds over a million distinct CDR3 sequences, with roughly 60% as singletons. Study conclusions and caveats: Since the PBMCs were unsorted, naive and antigen-experienced cells could not be conclusively compared.

The sample was blood. The receptor's source is a man aged 18 to 30 in good health. This rearrangement joins TRBV29-1 to TRBJ1-4; the match to TRBD1 covers 8 bases. The CDR3 protein is CSGRQGATNEKLFF. The CDR3 DNA reads TGCAGTGGTCGTCAGGGGGCGACTAATGAAAAACTGTTTTTT.